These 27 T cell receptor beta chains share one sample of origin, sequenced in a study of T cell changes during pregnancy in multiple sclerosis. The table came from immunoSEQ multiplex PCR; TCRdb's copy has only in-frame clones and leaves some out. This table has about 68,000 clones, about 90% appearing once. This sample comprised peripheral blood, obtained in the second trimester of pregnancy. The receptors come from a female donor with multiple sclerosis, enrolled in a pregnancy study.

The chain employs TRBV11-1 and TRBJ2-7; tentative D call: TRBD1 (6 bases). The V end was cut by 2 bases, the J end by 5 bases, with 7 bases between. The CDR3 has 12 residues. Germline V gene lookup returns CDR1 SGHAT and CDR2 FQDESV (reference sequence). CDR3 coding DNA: TGTGCCAGCAGCTTAAACAGGGACGAGCAGTACTTC. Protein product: CASSLNRDEQYF. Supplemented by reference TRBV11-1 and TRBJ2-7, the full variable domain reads EAEVAQSPRYKITEKSQAVAFWCDPISGHATLYWYRQILGQGPELLVQFQDESVVDDSQLPKDRFSAERLKGVDSTLKIQPAELGDSAMYLCASSLNRDEQYFGPGTRLTVT.

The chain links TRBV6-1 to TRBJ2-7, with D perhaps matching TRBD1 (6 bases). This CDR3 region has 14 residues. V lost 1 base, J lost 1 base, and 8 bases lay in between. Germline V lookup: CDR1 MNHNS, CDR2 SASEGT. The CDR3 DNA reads TGTGCCAGCAGTGAAGTGACAGGTTCCTACGAGCAGTACTTC. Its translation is CASSEVTGSYEQYF.

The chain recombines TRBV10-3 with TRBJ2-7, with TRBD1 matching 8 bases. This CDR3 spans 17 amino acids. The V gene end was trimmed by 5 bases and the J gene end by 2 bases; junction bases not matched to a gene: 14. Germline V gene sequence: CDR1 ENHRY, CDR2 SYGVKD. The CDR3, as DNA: TGTGCCATCAGTCGCCCGACCCGAGACAGGGGAACCTACGAGCAGTACTTC. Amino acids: CAISRPTRDRGTYEQYF.

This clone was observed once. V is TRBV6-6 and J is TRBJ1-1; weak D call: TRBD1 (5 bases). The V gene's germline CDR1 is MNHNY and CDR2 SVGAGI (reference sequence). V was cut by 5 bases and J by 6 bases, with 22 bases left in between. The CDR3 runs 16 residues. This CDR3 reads CASSVPGDSRSPEAFF. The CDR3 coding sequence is TGTGCCAGCAGTGTACCTGGGGACTCCCGGTCCCCTGAAGCTTTCTTT.

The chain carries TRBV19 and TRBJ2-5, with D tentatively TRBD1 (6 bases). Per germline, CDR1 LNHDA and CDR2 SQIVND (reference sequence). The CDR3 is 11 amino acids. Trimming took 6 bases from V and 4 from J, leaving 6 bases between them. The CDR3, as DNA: TGTGCCAGTAGCAGGGGAGAGACCCAGTACTTC. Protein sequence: CASSRGETQYF.

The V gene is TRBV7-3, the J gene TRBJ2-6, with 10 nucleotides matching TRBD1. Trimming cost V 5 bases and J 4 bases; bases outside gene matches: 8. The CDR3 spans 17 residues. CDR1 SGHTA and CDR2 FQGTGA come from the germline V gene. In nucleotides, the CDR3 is TGTGCCAGCAGCCCAAGGGGGACAGGGGTCGGGGCCAACGTCCTGACTTTC. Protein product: CASSPRGTGVGANVLTF. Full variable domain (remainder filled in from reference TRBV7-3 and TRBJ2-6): GAGVSQTPSNKVTEKGKYVELRCDPISGHTALYWYRQSLGQGPEFLIYFQGTGAADDSGLPNDRFFAVRPEGSVSTLKIQRTERGDSAVYLCASSPRGTGVGANVLTFGAGSRLTVL.

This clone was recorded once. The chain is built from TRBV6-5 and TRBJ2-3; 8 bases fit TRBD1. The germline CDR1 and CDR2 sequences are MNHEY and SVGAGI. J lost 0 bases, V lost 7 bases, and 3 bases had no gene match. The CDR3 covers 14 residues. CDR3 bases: TGTGCCAGCATCCCAGGGGGCAGCACAGATACGCAGTATTTT. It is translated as CASIPGGSTDTQYF.

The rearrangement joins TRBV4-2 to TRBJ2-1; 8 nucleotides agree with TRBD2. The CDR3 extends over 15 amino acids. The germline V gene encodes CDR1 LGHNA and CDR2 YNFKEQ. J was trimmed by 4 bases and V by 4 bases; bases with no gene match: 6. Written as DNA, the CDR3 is TGTGCCAGCAGCCCCACTGCGGGGGGATACAATGAGCAGTTCTTC. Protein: CASSPTAGGYNEQFF.

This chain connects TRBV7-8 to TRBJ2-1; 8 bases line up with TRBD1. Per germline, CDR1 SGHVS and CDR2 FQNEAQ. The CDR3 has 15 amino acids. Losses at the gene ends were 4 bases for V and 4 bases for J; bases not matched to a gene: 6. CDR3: CASSSKDREYNEQFF. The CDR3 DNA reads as TGTGCCAGCAGCTCGAAGGACAGGGAATACAATGAGCAGTTCTTC.

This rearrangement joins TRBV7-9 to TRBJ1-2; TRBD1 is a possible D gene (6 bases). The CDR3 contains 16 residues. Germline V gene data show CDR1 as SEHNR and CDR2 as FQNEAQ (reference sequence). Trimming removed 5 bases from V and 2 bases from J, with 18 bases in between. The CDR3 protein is CASSPARGDKNYGYTF. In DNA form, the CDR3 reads TGTGCCAGCAGCCCCGCTCGGGGGGACAAAAACTATGGCTACACCTTC.

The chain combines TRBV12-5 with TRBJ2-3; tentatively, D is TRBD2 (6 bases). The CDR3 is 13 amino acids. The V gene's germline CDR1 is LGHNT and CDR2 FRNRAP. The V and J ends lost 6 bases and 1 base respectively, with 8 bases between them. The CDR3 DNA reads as TGTGCTAGTGGAACGGGAGGCACAGATACGCAGTATTTT. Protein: CASGTGGTDTQYF.

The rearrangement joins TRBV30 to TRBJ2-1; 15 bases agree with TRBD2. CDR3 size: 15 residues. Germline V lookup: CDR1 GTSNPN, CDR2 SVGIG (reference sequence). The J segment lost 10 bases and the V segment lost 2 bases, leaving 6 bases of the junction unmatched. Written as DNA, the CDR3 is TGTGCCTGGAGTTATGGACTAGCGGGGGGGGGAGAGCAGTTCTTC. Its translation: CAWSYGLAGGGEQFF.

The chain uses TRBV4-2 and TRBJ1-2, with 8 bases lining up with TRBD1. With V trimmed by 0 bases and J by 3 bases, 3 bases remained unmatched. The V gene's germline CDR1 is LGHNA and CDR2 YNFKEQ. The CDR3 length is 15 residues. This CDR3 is CASSQEEQGDYGYTF. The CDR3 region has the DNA TGTGCCAGCAGCCAAGAAGAACAGGGGGACTATGGCTACACCTTC.

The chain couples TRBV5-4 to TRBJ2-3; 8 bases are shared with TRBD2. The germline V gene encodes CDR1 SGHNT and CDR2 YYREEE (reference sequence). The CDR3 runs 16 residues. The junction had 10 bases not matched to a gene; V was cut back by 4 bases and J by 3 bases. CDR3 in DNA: TGTGCCAGCAGCCGGTATGCGGGGGGAATGACAGATACGCAGTATTTT. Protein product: CASSRYAGGMTDTQYF.

The CDR3 loop is CASSLGLAGIYEQFF. The CDR3 bases are TGTGCCAGCAGTTTAGGACTAGCGGGGATCTATGAGCAGTTCTTC. The chain couples TRBV7-3 to TRBJ2-1; 12 bases align to TRBD2. The CDR3 runs 15 residues. CDR1 is SGHTA, CDR2 FQGTGA, per germline. V dropped 6 bases and J dropped 8; count of bases not matched to a gene: 8.

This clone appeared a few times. This CDR3 reads CASSSDRNTEAFF. For the CDR3, the DNA is TGTGCCAGCAGTTCCGACAGAAACACTGAAGCTTTCTTT. The V gene is TRBV2, the J gene TRBJ1-1, with D perhaps matching TRBD1 (5 bases). Germline lookup yields CDR1 SNHLY and CDR2 FYNNEI. The CDR3 totals 13 residues. V dropped 5 bases and J dropped 2 bases, with 9 bases sitting between them.

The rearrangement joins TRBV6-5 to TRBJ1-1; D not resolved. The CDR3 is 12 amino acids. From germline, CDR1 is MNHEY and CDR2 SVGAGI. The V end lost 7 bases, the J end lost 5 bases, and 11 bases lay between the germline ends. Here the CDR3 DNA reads TGTGCCAGCACAGACGGAGGTACTGAAGCTTTCTTT. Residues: CASTDGGTEAFF.

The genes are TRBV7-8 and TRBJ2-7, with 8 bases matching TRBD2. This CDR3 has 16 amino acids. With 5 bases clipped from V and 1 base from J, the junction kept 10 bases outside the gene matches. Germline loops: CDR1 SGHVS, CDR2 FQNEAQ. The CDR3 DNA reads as TGTGCCAGCAGCCTCATGGCGGGGGGCCCTTCCTACGAGCAGTACTTC. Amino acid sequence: CASSLMAGGPSYEQYF.

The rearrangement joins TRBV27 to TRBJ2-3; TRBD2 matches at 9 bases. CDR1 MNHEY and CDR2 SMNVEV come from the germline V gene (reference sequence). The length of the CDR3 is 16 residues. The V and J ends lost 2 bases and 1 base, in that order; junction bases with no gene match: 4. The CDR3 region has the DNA TGTGCCAGCAGTTTAGGCGGGGGGGGTCGCACAGATACGCAGTATTTT. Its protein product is CASSLGGGGRTDTQYF.

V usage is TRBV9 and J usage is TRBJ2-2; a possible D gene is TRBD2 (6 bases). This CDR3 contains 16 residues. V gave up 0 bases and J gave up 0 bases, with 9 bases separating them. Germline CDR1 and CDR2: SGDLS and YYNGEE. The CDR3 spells CASSVGGAPNTGELFF. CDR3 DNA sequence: TGTGCCAGCAGCGTAGGCGGGGCCCCGAACACCGGGGAGCTGTTTTTT.

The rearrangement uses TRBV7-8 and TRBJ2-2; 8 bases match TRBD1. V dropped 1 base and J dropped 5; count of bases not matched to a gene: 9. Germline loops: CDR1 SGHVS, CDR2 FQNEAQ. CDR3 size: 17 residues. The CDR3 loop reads CASSLVMGRGRTGELFF. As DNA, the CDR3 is TGTGCCAGCAGCTTAGTCATGGGCAGGGGGCGAACCGGGGAGCTGTTTTTT.

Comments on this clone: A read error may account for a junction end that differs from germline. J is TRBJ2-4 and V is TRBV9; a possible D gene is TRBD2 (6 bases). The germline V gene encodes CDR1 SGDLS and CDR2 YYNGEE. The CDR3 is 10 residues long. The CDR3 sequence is CASSVGQRDF. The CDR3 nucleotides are TGTGCCAGCAGCGTGGGCCAGCGGGACTTC.

The CDR3 nucleotides are TGTGCCAGCAGCTTGGGGCGGGGCGGGCACGGGGAGCTGTTTTTT. Amino acids: CASSLGRGGHGELFF. V gene TRBV7-2 combines with J gene TRBJ2-2; perhaps TRBD2 as D (6 bases). V shed 3 bases and J shed 7 bases, with 15 bases lying between them. The CDR3 contains 15 residues. Germline CDR1 reads SGHTA; CDR2 reads FQGNSA.

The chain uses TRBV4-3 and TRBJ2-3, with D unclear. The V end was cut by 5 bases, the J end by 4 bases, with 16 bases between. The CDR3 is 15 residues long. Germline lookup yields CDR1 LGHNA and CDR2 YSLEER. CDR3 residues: CASSLSPRSPDTQYF. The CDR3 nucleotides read TGCGCCAGCAGCTTAAGCCCCCGCTCCCCAGATACGCAGTATTTT.

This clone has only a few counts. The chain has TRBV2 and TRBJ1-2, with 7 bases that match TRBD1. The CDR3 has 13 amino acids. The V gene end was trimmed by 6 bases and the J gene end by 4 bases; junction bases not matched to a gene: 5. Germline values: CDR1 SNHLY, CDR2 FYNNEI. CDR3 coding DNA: TGTGCCAGCAGCTTGGGACAGTTCTATGGCTACACCTTC. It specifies CASSLGQFYGYTF.

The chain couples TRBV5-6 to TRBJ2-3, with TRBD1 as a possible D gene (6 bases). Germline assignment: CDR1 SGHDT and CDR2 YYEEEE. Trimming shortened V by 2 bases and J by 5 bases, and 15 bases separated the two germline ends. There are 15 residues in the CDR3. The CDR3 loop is CASSLSGRGGDTQYF. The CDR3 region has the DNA TGTGCCAGCAGCTTATCAGGCCGAGGGGGAGATACGCAGTATTTT.

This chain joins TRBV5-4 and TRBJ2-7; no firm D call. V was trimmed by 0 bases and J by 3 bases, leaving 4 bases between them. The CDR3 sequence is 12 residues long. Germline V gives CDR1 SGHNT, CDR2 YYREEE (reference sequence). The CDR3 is CASSLGDYEQYF. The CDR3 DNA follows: TGTGCCAGCAGCTTGGGAGACTACGAGCAGTACTTC. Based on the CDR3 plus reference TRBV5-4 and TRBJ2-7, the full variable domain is ETGVTQSPTHLIKTRGQQVTLRCSSQSGHNTVSWYQQALGQGPQFIFQYYREEENGRGNFPPRFSGLQFPNYSSELNVNALELDDSALYLCASSLGDYEQYFGPGTRLTVT.